The 23 T cell receptor beta chains below all came from one sample that was sequenced in a study of pediatric ulcerative colitis. TCRdb's table, derived via immunoSEQ multiplex PCR, lists solely in-frame clones and lacks some. This table has tens of thousands of clones, 55% to 85% appearing once. Rectal tissue came from one to two pinch biopsies taken at colonoscopy. Material: gut tissue. Receptors were obtained from a boy aged 5-17 years with moderate ulcerative colitis.

This rearrangement joins TRBV27 to TRBJ2-3; D perhaps matches TRBD1 (5 bases). Germline V gene data show CDR1 as MNHEY and CDR2 as SMNVEV (reference sequence). This CDR3 comprises 16 residues. V was trimmed by 4 bases and J by 0 bases, leaving 14 bases between them. The CDR3 DNA follows: TGTGCCAGCAGTTCCCGGACACGATCTAGCACAGATACGCAGTATTTT. Its translation is CASSSRTRSSTDTQYF.

This clone was found a few times. The chain has TRBV2 and TRBJ1-5, with TRBD1 identical over 10 bases. CDR3 length: 14 residues. J lost 6 bases, V lost 6 bases, and 5 bases had no gene match. Germline lookup yields CDR1 SNHLY and CDR2 FYNNEI. The CDR3 reads CASSPGQGFQPQHF. CDR3 bases: TGTGCCAGCAGCCCGGGACAGGGGTTTCAGCCCCAGCATTTT.

The rearrangement uses TRBV6-5 and TRBJ2-2; D could derive from TRBD1 or TRBD2 (5 bases each). The CDR3 contains 15 residues. Per the germline V gene, CDR1 is MNHEY and CDR2 is SVGAGI. Trimming cost V 6 bases and J 3 bases, with 14 bases left between them. The CDR3 sequence: CASSQGRFYTGELFF. The CDR3 DNA sequence: TGTGCCAGCAGCCAGGGACGGTTTTACACCGGGGAGCTGTTTTTT.

This clone was observed once. The chain couples TRBV5-1 to TRBJ2-3; 8 bases fit TRBD2. CDR1 is SGHRS, CDR2 YFSETQ, per germline. The V gene end was trimmed by 2 bases and the J gene end by 5 bases; junction bases not matched to a gene: 4. The CDR3 length is 14 residues. The CDR3 protein is CASSFQREIDTQYF. The CDR3 DNA follows: TGCGCCAGCAGCTTCCAGCGGGAGATAGATACGCAGTATTTT.

This clone was detected a few times. The rearrangement links TRBV10-2 to TRBJ1-5, with 9 bases fitting TRBD1. The CDR3 consists of 13 residues. V was clipped by 6 bases and J by 7 bases; unmatched bases: 4. The germline V gene encodes CDR1 WSHSY and CDR2 SAAADI. The CDR3 DNA follows: TGCGCCAGCAGGGACAGGGGACAACAGCCCCAGCATTTT. This translates into CASRDRGQQPQHF.

The gene calls are TRBV29-1 and TRBJ2-3; D possibly matches TRBD1 or TRBD2 (6 bases each). This CDR3 spans 14 amino acids. The V gene's germline CDR1 is SQVTM and CDR2 ANQGSEA. V gave up 5 bases and J gave up 2 bases, with 14 bases separating them. The CDR3 DNA is TGCAGCGTTCCTTGGGGGGCCCCCACAGATACGCAGTATTTT. This codes for CSVPWGAPTDTQYF.

The chain uses TRBV5-1 and TRBJ2-7; D possibly corresponds to TRBD2 (5 bases). The CDR3 has 17 residues. V lost 0 bases, J lost 1 base, and 17 bases lay in between. Per the germline V gene, CDR1 is SGHRS and CDR2 is YFSETQ. This CDR3 reads CASSLGRTDPKSYEQYF. The DNA of the CDR3 is TGCGCCAGCAGCTTGGGTCGGACTGACCCGAAATCCTACGAGCAGTACTTC.

This sequence joins TRBV19 and TRBJ2-1; D is undetermined. Trimming shortened V by 0 bases and J by 0 bases, and 15 bases separated the two germline ends. CDR3 size: 18 residues. Germline loops: CDR1 LNHDA, CDR2 SQIVND (reference sequence). The CDR3 DNA is TGTGCCAGTAGTATAGATCTTCGGTTACAAAGCTCCTACAATGAGCAGTTCTTC. Its translation: CASSIDLRLQSSYNEQFF. Combining the CDR3 with reference TRBV19 and TRBJ2-1 gives the whole variable domain DGGITQSPKYLFRKEGQNVTLSCEQNLNHDAMYWYRQDPGQGLRLIYYSQIVNDFQKGDIAEGYSVSREKKESFPLTVTSAQKNPTAFYLCASSIDLRLQSSYNEQFFGPGTRLTVL.

The CDR3 coding sequence is TGTGCCAGCAGTTCAAAATCGAGTTACACCTTC. It is translated as CASSSKSSYTF. V is TRBV6-5 and J is TRBJ1-2; D remains unclear. CDR3 length equals 11 residues. CDR1 is MNHEY, CDR2 SVGAGI, per germline. V lost 4 bases to trimming and J lost 11 bases, with 11 bases between them.

This rearrangement joins TRBV27 to TRBJ2-3; D is possibly TRBD1 (7 bases). Germline V gene lookup returns CDR1 MNHEY and CDR2 SMNVEV (reference sequence). The CDR3 is made up of 14 amino acids. Trimming pared 6 bases from V and 6 bases from J, leaving 16 bases between. CDR3: CASSVATGRDTQYF. In DNA, the CDR3 is TGTGCCAGCAGCGTAGCGACAGGGAGGGATACGCAGTATTTT.

The V gene is TRBV6-5, the J gene TRBJ1-1; D call uncertain. The V end was cut by 7 bases, the J end by 4 bases, with 16 bases between. Germline CDR1 and CDR2: MNHEY and SVGAGI. The CDR3 is 14 amino acids. CDR3 sequence reads: CASTLNSGSTEAFF. The CDR3 coding sequence is TGTGCCAGCACCTTAAACTCGGGTTCCACTGAAGCTTTCTTT.

V is TRBV28 and J is TRBJ2-1; D is unresolved. This CDR3 has 16 amino acids. V was pared by 1 base and J by 10 bases, with 20 bases between. Germline-derived CDR1 and CDR2 are MDHEN and SYDVKM. CDR3 in amino acids: CASSLFRPRDLGEQFF. For the CDR3, the DNA is TGTGCCAGCAGTTTATTTCGGCCGAGAGACTTGGGGGAGCAGTTCTTC.

The V call is TRBV7-9, the J call TRBJ2-2; 9 positions match TRBD1. V lost 5 bases to trimming and J lost 7 bases; unmatched junction nucleotides: 5. This CDR3 region has 14 residues. CDR1 is SEHNR and CDR2 is FQNEAQ in the germline V gene (reference sequence). CDR3 bases: TGTGCCAGCAGCGACAGGGGGAGGGACGGGGAGCTGTTTTTT. It translates to CASSDRGRDGELFF.

J is TRBJ1-3 and V is TRBV4-1; no firm D call. The germline V gene has CDR1 MGHRA and CDR2 YSYEKL. V lost 0 bases to trimming and J lost 0 bases, with 6 bases between them. CDR3 size: 15 residues. CDR3 nucleotides: TGCGCCAGCAGCCAAGATAGGTTCTCTGGAAACACCATATATTTT. It yields the protein CASSQDRFSGNTIYF.

This chain uses TRBV25-1 with TRBJ1-4, with D tentatively TRBD1 (6 bases). V lost 3 bases, J lost 0 bases, and 14 bases lay in between. Looked up from germline, CDR1 is MGHDK and CDR2 is SYGVNS. The CDR3 is 17 amino acids. CDR3 sequence: CASSDQQGPATNEKLFF. CDR3 sequence (DNA): TGTGCCAGCAGTGACCAACAGGGCCCTGCAACTAATGAAAAACTGTTTTTT.

V and J are TRBV7-9 and TRBJ1-3; possibly TRBD1 for D (6 bases). Germline CDR1 reads SEHNR; CDR2 reads FQNEAQ (reference sequence). The germline V and J ends were trimmed by 7 bases and 0 bases, with 16 bases remaining between them. This CDR3 contains 16 residues. The CDR3 sequence is CASIPGQGYSGNTIYF. As DNA, the CDR3 is TGTGCCAGCATCCCAGGTCAGGGGTACTCTGGAAACACCATATATTTT.

This sequence joins TRBV7-3 and TRBJ1-3; perhaps TRBD1 as D (5 bases). Germline V lookup: CDR1 SGHTA, CDR2 FQGTGA. Deletions cut 5 bases from V and 0 bases from J, with 11 bases between. CDR3 size: 15 residues. The CDR3 spells CASSPARASGNTIYF. CDR3 coding DNA: TGTGCCAGCAGCCCCGCCAGGGCCTCTGGAAACACCATATATTTT.

The V and J genes are TRBV5-1 and TRBJ1-4; D remains unclear. Between the trimmed V and J ends, which lost 0 bases and 4 bases, there was a span of 4 bases. Germline V gives CDR1 SGHRS, CDR2 YFSETQ. The CDR3 totals 13 residues. The CDR3 here is CASSLDYNEKLFF. The DNA for the CDR3 is TGCGCCAGCAGCTTGGATTATAATGAAAAACTGTTTTTT.

J is TRBJ2-7 and V is TRBV5-1; 13 nucleotides agree with TRBD2. The V gene's germline CDR1 is SGHRS and CDR2 YFSETQ. The CDR3 sequence is 14 residues long. Trimming removed 3 bases from V and 6 bases from J; junction bases left unmatched: 3. The CDR3 reads CASSWTSGSGEQYF. The CDR3 coding sequence is TGCGCCAGCAGCTGGACTAGCGGGAGTGGCGAGCAGTACTTC.

In its sample, this clone was seen once. The chain joins TRBV2 to TRBJ1-6; TRBD1 agrees at 10 bases. This CDR3 comprises 13 residues. The germline gives CDR1 SNHLY, CDR2 FYNNEI. The ends lost 4 bases at V and 10 bases at J; junction bases unmatched: 1. In nucleotides, the CDR3 is TGTGCCAGCAGTGGGGACAGGGGATCACCCCTCCACTTT. This translates into CASSGDRGSPLHF.

This clone was detected only a few times. J is TRBJ2-5 and V is TRBV9; 11 nucleotides agree with TRBD2. From germline, CDR1 is SGDLS and CDR2 YYNGEE. CDR3 length equals 18 residues. V shed 3 bases, J shed 9 bases, and the junction held 19 bases outside the gene matches. This CDR3 is CASSASEPGLAARGAQYF. As DNA, the CDR3 is TGTGCCAGCAGCGCGTCCGAGCCGGGACTAGCGGCCCGCGGTGCCCAGTACTTC.

This clone appeared a single time. The chain uses TRBV10-3 and TRBJ2-3; 11 nucleotides line up with TRBD2. The CDR3 length is 16 residues. V was clipped by 3 bases and J by 4 bases; unmatched bases: 6. CDR1 and CDR2 (germline): ENHRY, SYGVKD. As DNA, the CDR3 is TGTGCCATCAGTGAACTAGCGGGAGCAGTCGCAGATACGCAGTATTTT. Translating gives CAISELAGAVADTQYF.

This clone came up once. The chain employs TRBV5-1 and TRBJ2-3; unclear D gene. This CDR3 contains 11 residues. V lost 6 bases to trimming and J lost 2 bases, with 4 bases between them. Germline V gene sequence: CDR1 SGHRS, CDR2 YFSETQ. CDR3 in DNA: TGCGCCAGCACTAACACAGATACGCAGTATTTT. This sequence encodes CASTNTDTQYF.